This entry lists 9 T cell receptor beta chains sequenced from one sample in a study of T cell responses to AZD1222 COVID-19 vaccine. The protocol was immunoSEQ multiplex PCR, while the TCRdb copy is restricted to in-frame clones and leaves out a portion. The sample carries 150,000 to 200,000 clones, 94% recorded once. This specimen consisted of peripheral blood, obtained on day 0 of AZD1222 vaccination. The receptor source for this set is an adult in good health.

The chain has TRBV5-5 and TRBJ2-2; D gene ambiguous. V shed 0 bases and J shed 5 bases, with 8 bases lying between them. Germline V gives CDR1 SGHKS, CDR2 YYEKEE (reference sequence). The CDR3 loop spans 14 amino acids. DNA for the CDR3: TGTGCCAGCAGCTTGGTTCCCGGGACCGGGGAGCTGTTTTTT. Protein product: CASSLVPGTGELFF.

This clone was recorded once. The chain joins TRBV3-1 (or the pseudogene TRBV3-2) to TRBJ2-2, with D possibly called TRBD1 or TRBD2 (6 bases each). Germline values: CDR1 LGHDT, CDR2 YNNKEL (reference sequence). Trimming shortened V by 8 bases and J by 6 bases, and 13 bases separated the two germline ends. CDR3 length equals 13 residues. The CDR3: CASGGRGAGELFF. The CDR3 DNA reads as TGTGCCAGCGGGGGGCGGGGAGCCGGGGAGCTGTTTTTT.

The J gene is TRBJ1-1, the V gene TRBV6-1; D may be TRBD1 (6 bases). The V and J ends lost 2 bases and 0 bases respectively, with 13 bases between them. The CDR3 spans 16 residues. Germline V gene sequence: CDR1 MNHNS, CDR2 SASEGT. CDR3: CASSEWVRDMNTEAFF. In DNA form, the CDR3 reads TGTGCCAGCAGTGAATGGGTCAGGGACATGAACACTGAAGCTTTCTTT.

The chain combines TRBV25-1 with TRBJ2-1, with 11 bases fitting TRBD2. V shed 6 bases, J shed 5 bases, and the junction held 9 bases outside the gene matches. The CDR3 consists of 16 residues. Per germline, CDR1 MGHDK and CDR2 SYGVNS. The DNA for the CDR3 is TGTGCCAGCAGCGGTAGCGGGAGGGCCAGAGACAATGAGCAGTTCTTC. Residues: CASSGSGRARDNEQFF.

The chain is built from TRBV5-6 and TRBJ1-1; D not resolved. CDR1 is SGHDT, CDR2 YYEEEE, per germline. The germline V and J ends were trimmed by 5 bases and 1 base, with 3 bases remaining between them. The CDR3 length is 11 residues. CDR3 loop: CASSWNTEAFF. CDR3 sequence (DNA): TGTGCCAGCAGTTGGAACACTGAAGCTTTCTTT.

The chain joins TRBV27 to TRBJ2-7; the D gene is possibly TRBD2 (6 bases). Germline V gene data show CDR1 as MNHEY and CDR2 as SMNVEV (reference sequence). V gave up 3 bases and J gave up 3 bases, with 9 bases separating them. This CDR3 has 13 amino acids. The DNA for the CDR3 is TGTGCCAGCAGTTTGGGGGGTGACTACGAGCAGTACTTC. Translation: CASSLGGDYEQYF.

This clone was counted once. The gene calls are TRBV7-9 and TRBJ1-6; D remains unclear. The germline V gene has CDR1 SEHNR and CDR2 FQNEAQ (reference sequence). V gave up 3 bases and J gave up 8 bases, with 5 bases separating them. The CDR3 length is 12 residues. In DNA, the CDR3 is TGTGCCAGCAGCTTCCCCGATTCACCCCTCCACTTT. Protein product: CASSFPDSPLHF.

V gene TRBV29-1 combines with J gene TRBJ2-7; D tentatively reads TRBD1 or TRBD2 (7 bases each). Between the trimmed V and J ends, which lost 6 bases and 0 bases, there was a span of 15 bases. Germline V lookup: CDR1 SQVTM, CDR2 ANQGSEA. There are 14 residues in the CDR3. Here the CDR3 DNA reads TGCAGCGTAGCGGGAACAGGGGCCTCCTACGAGCAGTACTTC. This sequence encodes CSVAGTGASYEQYF.

The chain joins TRBV11-2 to TRBJ2-7; D may be TRBD2 (6 bases). Germline-derived CDR1 and CDR2 are SGHAT and FQNNGV. CDR3 length: 15 amino acids. The V and J ends lost 5 bases and 9 bases respectively, with 23 bases between them. The CDR3 DNA reads TGTGCCAGCAGCCCGGGCGGGGAGTTAATGATAAGGCAGTACTTC. It encodes CASSPGGELMIRQYF.